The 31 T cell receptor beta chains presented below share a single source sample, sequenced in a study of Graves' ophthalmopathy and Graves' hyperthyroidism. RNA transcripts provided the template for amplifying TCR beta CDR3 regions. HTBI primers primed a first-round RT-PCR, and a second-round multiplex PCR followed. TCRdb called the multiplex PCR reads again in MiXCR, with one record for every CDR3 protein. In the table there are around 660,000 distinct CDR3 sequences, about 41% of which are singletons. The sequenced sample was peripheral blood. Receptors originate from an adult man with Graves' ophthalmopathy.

DNA of the CDR3: TGTGCCAGCAGTTTATCGCTTGGGACAGTGAGCTACGAGCAGTACTTC. This sequence encodes CASSLSLGTVSYEQYF. The rearrangement uses TRBV27 and TRBJ2-7; 7 bases agree with TRBD1. This CDR3 spans 16 amino acids. The junction had 8 bases not matched to a gene; V was cut back by 0 bases and J by 3 bases. The V gene's germline CDR1 is MNHEY and CDR2 SMNVEV (reference sequence).

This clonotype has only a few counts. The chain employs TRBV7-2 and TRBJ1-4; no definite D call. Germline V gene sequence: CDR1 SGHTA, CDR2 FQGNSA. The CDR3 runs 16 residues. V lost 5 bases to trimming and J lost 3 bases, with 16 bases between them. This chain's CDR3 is CASSPSPDIANEKLFF. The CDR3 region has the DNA TGTGCCAGCAGCCCTAGCCCGGATATTGCTAATGAAAAACTGTTTTTT.

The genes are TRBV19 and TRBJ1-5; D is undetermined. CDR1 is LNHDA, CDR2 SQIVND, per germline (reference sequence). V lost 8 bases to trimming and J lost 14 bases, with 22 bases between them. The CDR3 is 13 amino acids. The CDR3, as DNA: TGTGCCAGTGGGATAGCGTCAAGCTCCTACGAGCATTTT. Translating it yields CASGIASSSYEHF.

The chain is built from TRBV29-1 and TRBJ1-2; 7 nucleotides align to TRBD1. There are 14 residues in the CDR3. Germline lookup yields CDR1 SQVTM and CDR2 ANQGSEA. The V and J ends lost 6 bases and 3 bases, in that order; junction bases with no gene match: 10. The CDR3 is CSVDSGGVHYGYTF. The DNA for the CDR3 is TGCAGCGTAGATTCAGGGGGTGTACACTATGGCTACACCTTC.

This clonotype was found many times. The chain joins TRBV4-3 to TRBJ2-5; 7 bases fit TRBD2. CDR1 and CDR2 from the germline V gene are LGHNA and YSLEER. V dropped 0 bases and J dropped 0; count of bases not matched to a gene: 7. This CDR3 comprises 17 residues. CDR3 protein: CASSQEGPSGNQETQYF. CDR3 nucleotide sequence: TGCGCCAGCAGCCAAGAAGGACCTAGCGGAAACCAAGAGACCCAGTACTTC.

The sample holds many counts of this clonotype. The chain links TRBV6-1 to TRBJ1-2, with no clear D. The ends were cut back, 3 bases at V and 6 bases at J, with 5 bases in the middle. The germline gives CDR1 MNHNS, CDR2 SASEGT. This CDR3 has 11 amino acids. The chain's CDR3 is CASSEPDGYTF. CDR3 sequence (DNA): TGTGCCAGCAGTGAGCCGGATGGCTACACCTTC.

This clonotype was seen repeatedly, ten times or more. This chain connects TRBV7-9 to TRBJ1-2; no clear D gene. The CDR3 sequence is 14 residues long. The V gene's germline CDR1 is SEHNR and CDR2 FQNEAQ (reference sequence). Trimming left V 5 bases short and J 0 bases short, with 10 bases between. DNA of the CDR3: TGTGCCAGCAGCCCCCTCTCAGCTAACTATGGCTACACCTTC. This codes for CASSPLSANYGYTF. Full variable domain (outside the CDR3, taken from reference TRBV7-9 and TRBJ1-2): DTGVSQNPRHKITKRGQNVTFRCDPISEHNRLYWYRQTLGQGPEFLTYFQNEAQLEKSRLLSDRFSAERPKGSFSTLEIQRTEQGDSAMYLCASSPLSANYGYTFGSGTRLTVV.

CDR3 bases: TGCGCCAGCAGCTCGGAGAGACCGCAGGCGGGGCAGACCCAGTACTTC. This codes for CASSSERPQAGQTQYF. The chain recombines TRBV5-1 with TRBJ2-5, with TRBD2 as a possible D gene (6 bases). The CDR3 totals 16 residues. CDR1 SGHRS and CDR2 YFSETQ come from the germline V gene. V was shortened by 3 bases and J by 6 bases, with 21 bases between the two germline ends.

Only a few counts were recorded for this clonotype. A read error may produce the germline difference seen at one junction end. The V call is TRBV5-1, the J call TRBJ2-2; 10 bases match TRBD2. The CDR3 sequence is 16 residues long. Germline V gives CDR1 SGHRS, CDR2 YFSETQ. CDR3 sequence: CASSLRTSGTTGELFF. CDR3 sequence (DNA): TGTGCCAGCAGCCTAAGGACTAGCGGAACTACCGGGGAGCTGTTTTTT. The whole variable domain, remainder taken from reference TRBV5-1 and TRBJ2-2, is KAGVTQTPRYLIKTRGQQVTLSCSPISGHRSVSWYQQTPGQGLQFLFEYFSETQRNKGNFPGRFSGRQFSNSRSEMNVSTLELGDSALYLCASSLRTSGTTGELFFGEGSRLTVL.

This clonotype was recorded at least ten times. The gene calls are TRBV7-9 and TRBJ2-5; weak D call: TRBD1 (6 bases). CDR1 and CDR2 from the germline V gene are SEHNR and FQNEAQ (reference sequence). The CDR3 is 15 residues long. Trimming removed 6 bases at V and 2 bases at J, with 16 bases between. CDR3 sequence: CASRDYRVKQETQYF. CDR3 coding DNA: TGTGCCAGCAGGGATTACAGGGTAAAACAAGAGACCCAGTACTTC.

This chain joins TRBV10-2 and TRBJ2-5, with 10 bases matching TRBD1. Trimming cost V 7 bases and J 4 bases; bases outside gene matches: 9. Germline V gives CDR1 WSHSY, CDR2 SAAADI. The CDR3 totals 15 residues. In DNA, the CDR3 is TGCGCCAGCAAACATGGACAGGGGGGCCGAGAGACCCAGTACTTC. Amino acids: CASKHGQGGRETQYF.

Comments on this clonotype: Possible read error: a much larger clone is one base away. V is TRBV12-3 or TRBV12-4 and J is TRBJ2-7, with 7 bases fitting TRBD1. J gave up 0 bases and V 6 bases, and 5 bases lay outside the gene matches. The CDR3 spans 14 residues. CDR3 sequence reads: CASRPTGSSYEQYF. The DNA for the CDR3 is TGTGCCAGCAGACCGACAGGGAGCTCCTACGAGCAGTACTTC.

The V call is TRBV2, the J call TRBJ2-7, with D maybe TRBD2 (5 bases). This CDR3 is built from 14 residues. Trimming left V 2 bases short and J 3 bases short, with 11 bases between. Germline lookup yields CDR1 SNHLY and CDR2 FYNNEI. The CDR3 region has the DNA TGTGCCAGCAGTGAATTGGATAGCGTCTACGAGCAGTACTTC. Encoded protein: CASSELDSVYEQYF. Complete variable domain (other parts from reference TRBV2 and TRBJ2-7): EPEVTQTPSHQVTQMGQEVILRCVPISNHLYFYWYRQILGQKVEFLVSFYNNEISEKSEIFDDQFSVERPDGSNFTLKIRSTKLEDSAMYFCASSELDSVYEQYFGPGTRLTVT.

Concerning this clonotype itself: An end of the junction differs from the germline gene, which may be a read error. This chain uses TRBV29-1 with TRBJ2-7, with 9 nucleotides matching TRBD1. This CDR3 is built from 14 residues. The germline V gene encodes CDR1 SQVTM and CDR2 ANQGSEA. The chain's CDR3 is CSVEEVGGRDREGF. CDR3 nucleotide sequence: TGCAGCGTTGAAGAGGTGGGGGGCCGGGACAGGGAAGGCTTC.

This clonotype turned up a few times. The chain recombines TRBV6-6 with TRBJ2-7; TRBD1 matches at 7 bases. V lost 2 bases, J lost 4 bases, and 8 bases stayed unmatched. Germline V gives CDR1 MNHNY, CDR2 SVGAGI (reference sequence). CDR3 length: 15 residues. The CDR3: CASSYVGGAGYEQYF. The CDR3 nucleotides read TGTGCCAGCAGTTACGTAGGGGGCGCTGGGTACGAGCAGTACTTC.

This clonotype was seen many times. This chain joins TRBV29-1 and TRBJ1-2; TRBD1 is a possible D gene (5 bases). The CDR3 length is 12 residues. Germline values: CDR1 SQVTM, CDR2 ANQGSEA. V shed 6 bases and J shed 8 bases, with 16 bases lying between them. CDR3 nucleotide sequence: TGCAGCGTGGGACCGCGCAGTTACGGCTACACCTTC. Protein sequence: CSVGPRSYGYTF.

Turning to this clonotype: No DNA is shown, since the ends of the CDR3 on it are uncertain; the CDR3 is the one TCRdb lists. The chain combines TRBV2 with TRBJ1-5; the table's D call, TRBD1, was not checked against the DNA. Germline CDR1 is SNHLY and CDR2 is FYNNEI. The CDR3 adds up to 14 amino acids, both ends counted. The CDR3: CASRVGQGITYEHF.

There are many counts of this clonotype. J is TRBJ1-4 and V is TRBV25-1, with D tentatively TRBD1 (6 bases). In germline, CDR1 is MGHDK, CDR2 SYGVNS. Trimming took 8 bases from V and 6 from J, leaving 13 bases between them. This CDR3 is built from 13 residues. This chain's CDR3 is CASGRGGYEKLFF. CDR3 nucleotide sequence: TGTGCCAGCGGAAGAGGGGGTTATGAAAAACTGTTTTTT. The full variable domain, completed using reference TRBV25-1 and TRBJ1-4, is EADIYQTPRYLVIGTGKKITLECSQTMGHDKMYWYQQDPGMELHLIHYSYGVNSTEKGDLSSESTVSRIRTEHFPLTLESARPSHTSQYLCASGRGGYEKLFFGSGTQLSVL.

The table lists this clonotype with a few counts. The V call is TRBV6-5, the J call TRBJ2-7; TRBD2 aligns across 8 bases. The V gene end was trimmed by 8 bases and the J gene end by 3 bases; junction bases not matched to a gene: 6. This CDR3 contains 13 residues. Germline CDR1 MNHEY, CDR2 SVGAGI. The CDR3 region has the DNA TGTGCCAGCTTTCGCGGGGGGAACTACGAGCAGTACTTC. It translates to CASFRGGNYEQYF.

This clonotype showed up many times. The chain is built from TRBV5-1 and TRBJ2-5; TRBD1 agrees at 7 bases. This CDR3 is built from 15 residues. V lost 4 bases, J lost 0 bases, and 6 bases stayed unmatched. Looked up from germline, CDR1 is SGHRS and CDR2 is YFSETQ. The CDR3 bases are TGCGCCAGCAGCAAGGGACAGATCCACCAAGAGACCCAGTACTTC. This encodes CASSKGQIHQETQYF.

CDR3 sequence (DNA): TGCAGAGGAGGGCAGGCGAACACTGAAGCTTTCTTT. Residues: CRGGQANTEAFF. This rearrangement joins TRBV29-1 to TRBJ1-1; D not resolved. The CDR3 is 12 amino acids. CDR1 is SQVTM and CDR2 is ANQGSEA in the germline V gene.

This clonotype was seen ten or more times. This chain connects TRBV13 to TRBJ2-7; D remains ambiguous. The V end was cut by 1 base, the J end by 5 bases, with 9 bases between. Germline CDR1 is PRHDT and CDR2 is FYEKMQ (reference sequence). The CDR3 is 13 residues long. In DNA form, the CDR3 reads TGTGCCAGCAGCTTAGACGCCAGTAACGAGCAGTACTTC. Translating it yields CASSLDASNEQYF.

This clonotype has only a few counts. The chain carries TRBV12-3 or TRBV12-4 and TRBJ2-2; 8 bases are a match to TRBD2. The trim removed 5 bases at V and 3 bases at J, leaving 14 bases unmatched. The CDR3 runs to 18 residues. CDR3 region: CASSPSRRAGVHTGELFF. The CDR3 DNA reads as TGTGCCAGCAGTCCAAGCCGGCGAGCGGGAGTGCACACCGGGGAGCTGTTTTTT.

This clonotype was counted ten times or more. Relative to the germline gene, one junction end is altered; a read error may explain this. DNA for the CDR3: TGTGCCAGCAGCCAAGTGCGGTTACTCTTC. Protein product: CASSQVRLLF. The chain uses TRBV3-1 and TRBJ2-7; no clear D gene. Germline CDR1 LGHDT, CDR2 YNNKEL (reference sequence). This CDR3 is 10 amino acids long.

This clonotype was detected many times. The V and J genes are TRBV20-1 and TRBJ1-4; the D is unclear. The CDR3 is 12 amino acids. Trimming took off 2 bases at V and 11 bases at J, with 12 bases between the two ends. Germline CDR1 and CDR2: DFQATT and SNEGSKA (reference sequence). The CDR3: CSARLHPGKLFF. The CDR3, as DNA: TGCAGTGCTAGACTCCACCCCGGGAAACTGTTTTTT.

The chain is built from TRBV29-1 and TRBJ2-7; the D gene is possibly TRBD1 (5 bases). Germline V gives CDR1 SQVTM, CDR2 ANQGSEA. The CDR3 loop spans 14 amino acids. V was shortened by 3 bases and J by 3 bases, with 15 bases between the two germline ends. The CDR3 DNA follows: TGCAGCGTTGAGCAGGGTCTCTATGGCTACGAGCAGTACTTC. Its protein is CSVEQGLYGYEQYF.

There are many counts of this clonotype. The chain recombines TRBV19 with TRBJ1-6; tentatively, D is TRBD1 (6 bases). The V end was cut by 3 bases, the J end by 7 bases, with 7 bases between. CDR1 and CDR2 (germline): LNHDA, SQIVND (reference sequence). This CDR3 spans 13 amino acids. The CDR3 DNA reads TGTGCCAGTAGTATGACAGGAAATTCACCCCTCCACTTT. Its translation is CASSMTGNSPLHF.

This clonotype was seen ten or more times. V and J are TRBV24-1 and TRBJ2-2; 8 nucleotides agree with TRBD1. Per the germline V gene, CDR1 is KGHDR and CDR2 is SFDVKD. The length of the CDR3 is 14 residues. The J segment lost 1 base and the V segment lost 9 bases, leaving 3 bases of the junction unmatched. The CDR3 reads CATGGQENTGELFF. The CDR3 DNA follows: TGTGCCACCGGGGGACAGGAGAACACCGGGGAGCTGTTTTTT.

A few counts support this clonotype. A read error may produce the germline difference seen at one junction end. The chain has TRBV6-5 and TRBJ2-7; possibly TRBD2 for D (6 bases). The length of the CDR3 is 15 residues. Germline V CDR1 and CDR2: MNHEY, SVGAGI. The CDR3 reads CATSYRDGSSYEQYF. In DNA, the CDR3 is TGTGCCACCAGTTACCGGGACGGGAGCTCCTACGAGCAGTACTTC.

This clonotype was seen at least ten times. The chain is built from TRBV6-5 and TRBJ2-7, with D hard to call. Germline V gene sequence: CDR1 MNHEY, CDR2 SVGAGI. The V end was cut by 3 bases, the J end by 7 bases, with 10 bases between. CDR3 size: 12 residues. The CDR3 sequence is CASSYWTWEQYF. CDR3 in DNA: TGTGCCAGCAGTTATTGGACGTGGGAGCAGTACTTC.

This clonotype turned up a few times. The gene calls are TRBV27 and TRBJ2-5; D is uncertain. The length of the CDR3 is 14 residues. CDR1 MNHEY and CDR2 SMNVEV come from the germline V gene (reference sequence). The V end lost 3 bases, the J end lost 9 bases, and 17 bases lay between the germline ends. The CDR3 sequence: CASSLVAGLGSQYF. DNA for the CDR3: TGTGCCAGCAGTTTGGTGGCAGGTCTGGGGTCCCAGTACTTC.